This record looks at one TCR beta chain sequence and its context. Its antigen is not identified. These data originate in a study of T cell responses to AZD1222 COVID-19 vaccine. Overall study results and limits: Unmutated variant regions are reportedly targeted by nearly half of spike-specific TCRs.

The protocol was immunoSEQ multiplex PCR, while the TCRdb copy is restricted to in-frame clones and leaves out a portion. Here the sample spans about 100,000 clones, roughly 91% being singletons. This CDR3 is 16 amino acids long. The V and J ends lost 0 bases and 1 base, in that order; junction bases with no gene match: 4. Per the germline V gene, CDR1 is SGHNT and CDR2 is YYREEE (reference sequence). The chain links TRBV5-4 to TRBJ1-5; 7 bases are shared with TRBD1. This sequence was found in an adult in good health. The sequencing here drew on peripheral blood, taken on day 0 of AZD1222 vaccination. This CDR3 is CASSLDRGMSNQPQHF. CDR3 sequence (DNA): TGTGCCAGCAGCTTGGACAGGGGTATGAGCAATCAGCCCCAGCATTTT. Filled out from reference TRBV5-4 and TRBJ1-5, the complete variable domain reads ETGVTQSPTHLIKTRGQQVTLRCSSQSGHNTVSWYQQALGQGPQFIFQYYREEENGRGNFPPRFSGLQFPNYSSELNVNALELDDSALYLCASSLDRGMSNQPQHFGDGTRLSIL.